The 21 T cell receptor beta chains reported below all come from one sample, sequenced in a study of tumor and adjacent non-tumor tissue in lung cancer. Three rounds of nested PCR, following a modified ARM-PCR protocol, produced the TCRbeta library. From the multiplex PCR reads, TCRdb called clonotypes with MiXCR, one entry per CDR3 protein. The sample has some 99,000 distinct CDR3 sequences; roughly 80% are singletons. The template was RNA from unsorted bulk tissue. Sequencing input: lung tumor tissue. The origin of the receptors is a woman aged 60-70 years with non-small cell lung cancer.

A note on this clonotype: The junction differs from germline at one of its ends, possibly a read error. The rearrangement uses TRBV20-1 and TRBJ2-5; D is perhaps TRBD2 (7 bases). The CDR3 consists of 17 residues. Germline assignment: CDR1 DFQATT and CDR2 SNEGSKA (reference sequence). CDR3 protein: CSARDNQAGGLQETQYF. In DNA, the CDR3 is TGTAGTGCTAGAGATAATCAGGCCGGGGGGCTACAAGAGACCCAGTACTTC.

For this clonotype: A much larger clone lies a single base off, so this may be a read error. The chain combines TRBV6-1 with TRBJ2-7; 9 bases map to TRBD1. Germline CDR1 MNHNS, CDR2 SASEGT. CDR3 length: 15 residues. Trimming took 1 base from V and 6 from J; bases not matched to a gene: 7. The chain's CDR3 is CASSEGNRGHVEQYF. CDR3 sequence (DNA): TGTGCCAGCAGTGAAGGGAACAGGGGGCACGTCGAGCAGTACTTC.

With respect to this clonotype: The junction shows a germline mismatch at one end, possibly a read error. The rearrangement uses TRBV6-1 and TRBJ1-4, with D uncertain. Germline CDR1 is MNHNS and CDR2 is SASEGT. The CDR3 is 17 residues long. CDR3 coding DNA: TGTGCCAGCAGTGAGGGTTCGGGAATGACAACCAATGAAAAACTGTTTTTT. Encoded protein: CASSEGSGMTTNEKLFF.

About this clonotype itself: Germline and junction disagree at one end, which may indicate a read error. This chain connects TRBV5-1 to TRBJ2-3, with 10 bases identical to TRBD2. The CDR3 loop spans 16 amino acids. The germline V gene has CDR1 SGHRS and CDR2 YFSETQ. CDR3 sequence: CTSSLALAGDTDTQYF. The CDR3 coding sequence is TGCACCAGCAGCTTGGCCCTAGCGGGAGACACAGATACGCAGTATTTT.

As concerns this clonotype: The conserved closing phenylalanine or tryptophan is absent in this CDR3, likely reflecting a read error. No DNA is shown, since the ends of the CDR3 on it are uncertain; the CDR3 is the one TCRdb lists. This sequence joins TRBV12-3 or TRBV12-4 and TRBJ2-4; no check of the table's D call, TRBD2, against the DNA was made. The CDR3 is 12 residues long, ends included. This CDR3 reads CASSSGLTGLYL.

In this sample, this clonotype turned up a few times. V and J are TRBV28 and TRBJ1-4; no firm D call. V was shortened by 2 bases and J by 0 bases, with 7 bases between the two germline ends. The CDR3 contains 15 residues. Germline CDR1 MDHEN, CDR2 SYDVKM. This CDR3 is CASSLPGPTNEKLFF. Written as DNA, the CDR3 is TGTGCCAGCAGTTTACCTGGGCCAACTAATGAAAAACTGTTTTTT.

As to this clonotype: Lacking the conserved final phenylalanine or tryptophan, this CDR3 likely reflects a read error. The limits of the CDR3 on the DNA are not certain, so only TCRdb's listed CDR3 is given. This chain links TRBV6-6 with TRBJ2-7; the table's D call, TRBD1, has no DNA check behind it. Germline loops: CDR1 MNHNY, CDR2 SVGAGI (reference sequence). The length of the CDR3 is 15 amino acids, counting both ends. The chain's CDR3 is CVSSRQTGGDYEQYS.

About this clonotype itself: The conserved closing phenylalanine or tryptophan is absent in this CDR3, likely reflecting a read error. The rearrangement links TRBV2 to TRBJ2-5; D is possibly TRBD1 (5 bases). Germline assignment: CDR1 SNHLY and CDR2 FYNNEI. V was cut by 7 bases and J by 5 bases, with 11 bases left in between. The CDR3 spans 12 residues. CDR3 nucleotide sequence: TGTGCCAGCAAGGGGCAGGGTGAGACCCAGTACCTC. Its protein product is CASKGQGETQYL.

As to this clonotype: A read error may be the cause here, since a much bigger clone is one base away. The J gene is TRBJ1-2, the V gene TRBV6-5; maybe TRBD1 (6 bases). Germline CDR1 MNHEY, CDR2 SVGAGI. Trimming shortened V by 4 bases and J by 6 bases, and 15 bases separated the two germline ends. CDR3 length equals 14 residues. The CDR3: CASSFEGVSNGYTF. The CDR3 region has the DNA TGTGCCAGCAGTTTCGAGGGGGTGTCTAATGGCTACACCTTC.

As for this clonotype: Here the CDR3 omits its conserved ending phenylalanine or tryptophan, so a read error is the likely source. The rearrangement joins TRBV28 to TRBJ1-2; D is ambiguous. The germline V gene encodes CDR1 MDHEN and CDR2 SYDVKM. The CDR3 length is 12 residues. With 6 bases removed from V and 6 bases from J, the gap between germline ends came to 11 bases. CDR3 residues: CASSHSTDGYTV. In DNA form, the CDR3 reads TGTGCCAGCAGCCACTCTACAGATGGCTACACCGTC.

This clonotype was counted many times. J is TRBJ2-3 and V is TRBV12-3 or TRBV12-4, with D unclear. Trimming left V 4 bases short and J 5 bases short, with 4 bases between. CDR3 length: 11 amino acids. The CDR3 bases are TGTGCCAGCAGTTGGAGAGATACGCAGTATTTT. It is translated as CASSWRDTQYF.

Comments on this clonotype: One end of the junction varies from germline; a read error may be responsible. The J gene is TRBJ1-5, the V gene TRBV20-1; no clear D gene. The CDR3 contains 13 residues. Germline V gene lookup returns CDR1 DFQATT and CDR2 SNEGSKA (reference sequence). CDR3 residues: CSAQPDDGQPHHF. The DNA of the CDR3 is TGCAGTGCTCAACCCGATGACGGTCAACCCCATCATTTT.

A remark on this clonotype: A much larger clone differs by one base, so this may be a read error. The V gene is TRBV5-6, the J gene TRBJ2-1, with a possible D match to TRBD2 (5 bases). The length of the CDR3 is 15 residues. Trimming left V 1 base short and J 4 bases short, with 12 bases between. Germline values: CDR1 SGHDT, CDR2 YYEEEE. DNA for the CDR3: TGTGCCAGCAGCTTGAAATGGGAGCCGTACAATGAGCAGTTCTTC. As protein: CASSLKWEPYNEQFF. The full variable domain, its missing parts supplied by reference TRBV5-6 and TRBJ2-1, is DAGVTQSPTHLIKTRGQQVTLRCSPKSGHDTVSWYQQALGQGPQFIFQYYEEEERQRGNFPDRFSGHQFPNYSSELNVNALLLGDSALYLCASSLKWEPYNEQFFGPGTRLTVL.

This clonotype was recorded a few times. The J gene is TRBJ2-2, the V gene TRBV11-2, with no clear D. There are 15 residues in the CDR3. Trimming pared 4 bases from V and 10 bases from J, leaving 19 bases between. Germline CDR1 reads SGHAT; CDR2 reads FQNNGV. CDR3 in amino acids: CASSWGVASPVELFF. DNA for the CDR3: TGTGCCAGCAGCTGGGGTGTGGCTTCGCCCGTGGAGCTGTTTTTT.

With regard to this clonotype: A much larger clone lies a single base off, so this may be a read error. The chain links TRBV20-1 to TRBJ2-2; D perhaps matches TRBD2 (5 bases). The CDR3 sequence is 14 residues long. Germline loops: CDR1 DFQATT, CDR2 SNEGSKA (reference sequence). CDR3 DNA sequence: TGCAGTGCTAGTAGGCCACTCAACACCGGGAAGCTGTTTTTT. Its protein is CSASRPLNTGKLFF.

In the case of this clonotype: Germline and junction disagree at one end, which may indicate a read error. This chain joins TRBV11-2 and TRBJ2-1; tentative D call: TRBD1 (6 bases). The CDR3 consists of 14 residues. Germline V gene sequence: CDR1 SGHAT, CDR2 FQNNGV. CDR3 region: CAGSSDSSCNEQFF. The CDR3 nucleotides read TGTGCCGGCAGCTCGGACAGCTCCTGCAATGAGCAGTTCTTC.

About this clonotype itself: At one of its ends the junction is not consistent with the germline gene, which may arise from a read error. The chain has TRBV4-2 and TRBJ1-1; the D is unclear. Germline-derived CDR1 and CDR2 are LGHNA and YNFKEQ. This CDR3 region has 13 residues. The DNA of the CDR3 is TGTGTCAGCAGCTTCGATACGAACACTGAAGCTCTCTTT. Its protein product is CVSSFDTNTEALF.

As to this clonotype: A much larger clone lies one base from this, so it may be a read error. This chain links TRBV6-1 with TRBJ2-7; 7 nucleotides align to TRBD1. CDR1 is MNHNS and CDR2 is SASEGT in the germline V gene. CDR3 size: 15 residues. J lost 5 bases, V lost 5 bases, and 12 bases had no gene match. The CDR3 DNA is TGTGCCAGCAGTCCCCCGGGACAGAATAGGGACGAGCAGTACTTC. Amino acid sequence: CASSPPGQNRDEQYF.

This chain connects TRBV28 to TRBJ1-2; D possibly corresponds to TRBD1 (5 bases). Germline CDR1 reads MDHEN; CDR2 reads SYDVKM. Trimming removed 6 bases at V and 3 bases at J, with 17 bases between. This CDR3 has 15 residues. For the CDR3, the DNA is TGTGCCAGCAGCATGAGACAGATTCTGGACTATGGCTACACCTTC. Translated: CASSMRQILDYGYTF.

Note on this clonotype: Since a much larger clone is just one base distant, this may be a read error. The chain couples TRBV6-2 or TRBV6-3 to TRBJ2-1, with D perhaps matching TRBD2 (5 bases). Trimming shortened V by 6 bases and J by 6 bases, and 18 bases separated the two germline ends. Looked up from germline, CDR1 is MNHEY and CDR2 is SVGEGT. The CDR3 spans 15 residues. CDR3 region: CASSSERLTCNEQFF. In nucleotides, the CDR3 is TGTGCCAGCAGCTCAGAGCGGCTGACCTGCAATGAGCAGTTCTTC.

The genes are TRBV6-1 and TRBJ2-3; a possible D gene is TRBD1 (5 bases). The CDR3 is made up of 15 amino acids. The germline CDR1 and CDR2 sequences are MNHNS and SASEGT. V gave up 8 bases and J gave up 6 bases, with 21 bases separating them. This chain's CDR3 is CASALLQGNTDTQYF. Here the CDR3 DNA reads TGTGCCAGCGCCCTTTTGCAGGGAAACACGGATACGCAGTATTTT.